The 26 T cell receptor beta chains reported below all come from one sample, sequenced in a study of T cell responses to AZD1222 COVID-19 vaccine. Sequenced by immunoSEQ multiplex PCR; TCRdb stores in-frame clones only, minus some. The sample comprises 80,000 to 90,000 clones, about nine tenths of which are singletons, and 3% rests with the top ten. The sequencing here drew on peripheral blood, taken on day 0 of AZD1222 vaccination. The origin of the receptors is an adult in good health.

This clone was seen once. This sequence joins TRBV9 and TRBJ1-2; D uncertain. Germline CDR1 and CDR2: SGDLS and YYNGEE. The ends were cut back, 0 bases at V and 4 bases at J, with 10 bases in the middle. CDR3 size: 14 residues. DNA for the CDR3: TGTGCCAGCAGCGTAGCTACAGTTCTCTATGGCTACACCTTC. Protein product: CASSVATVLYGYTF.

The chain carries TRBV28 and TRBJ1-4; D remains ambiguous. This CDR3 comprises 16 residues. V lost 6 bases and J 7 bases, leaving 21 bases between the germline ends. Germline V CDR1 and CDR2: MDHEN, SYDVKM. The CDR3 region has the DNA TGTGCCAGCAGACTTTTCGCCGGGGAGCGGGGTGAAAAACTGTTTTTT. Translating gives CASRLFAGERGEKLFF.

This clone appeared once. The V and J genes are TRBV30 and TRBJ1-5; TRBD1 is a possible D gene (6 bases). Germline V gene lookup returns CDR1 GTSNPN and CDR2 SVGIG (reference sequence). The CDR3 totals 13 residues. The CDR3 bases are TGTGCGATTGGATCGGGACACAATCAGCCCCAGCATTTT. Amino acid sequence: CAIGSGHNQPQHF.

The chain recombines TRBV19 with TRBJ2-2, with TRBD1 identical over 9 bases. Germline CDR1 and CDR2: LNHDA and SQIVND (reference sequence). The V gene end was trimmed by 3 bases and the J gene end by 7 bases; junction bases not matched to a gene: 6. This CDR3 has 15 amino acids. CDR3: CASSMSQGAIGELFF. DNA of the CDR3: TGTGCCAGTAGTATGTCACAGGGGGCGATCGGGGAGCTGTTTTTT.

The genes are TRBV10-3 and TRBJ1-1, with D possibly TRBD1 on 5 matching bases. The V end was cut by 2 bases, the J end by 3 bases, with 10 bases between. Germline CDR1 and CDR2: ENHRY and SYGVKD. This CDR3 has 14 amino acids. The DNA for the CDR3 is TGTGCCATCAGTGAGCGGGGGTTGGACACTGAAGCTTTCTTT. It specifies CAISERGLDTEAFF.

The chain employs TRBV15 and TRBJ1-2; D unresolved. The germline V and J ends were trimmed by 8 bases and 4 bases, with 14 bases remaining between them. CDR1 and CDR2 (germline): LNHNV, YYDKDF (reference sequence). The CDR3 length is 13 residues. For the CDR3, the DNA is TGTGCCACCGCGTCCGACGGGTTCTATGGCTACACCTTC. Protein: CATASDGFYGYTF.

The rearrangement links TRBV27 to TRBJ2-2; possible D gene TRBD1, 6 bases. Germline V gives CDR1 MNHEY, CDR2 SMNVEV (reference sequence). The ends were cut back, 2 bases at V and 8 bases at J, with 6 bases in the middle. This CDR3 spans 12 amino acids. In DNA, the CDR3 is TGTGCCAGCAGTTTAGGGACAGGGGAGCTGTTTTTT. Its translation is CASSLGTGELFF.

The chain uses TRBV12-3 or TRBV12-4 and TRBJ2-7; D may be TRBD1 (5 bases). The ends were cut back, 7 bases at V and 3 bases at J, with 10 bases in the middle. CDR3 length: 12 amino acids. The CDR3 DNA is TGTGCCAGCACCGCCCAGGGCTACGAGCAGTACTTC. As protein: CASTAQGYEQYF.

The V call is TRBV5-5, the J call TRBJ2-7; TRBD1 might be the D (5 bases). Germline lookup yields CDR1 SGHKS and CDR2 YYEKEE (reference sequence). V lost 1 base and J lost 3, with 8 bases in between. The CDR3 spans 13 residues. CDR3 region: CASSLTDNYEQYF. The CDR3 coding sequence is TGTGCCAGCAGCTTGACGGACAACTACGAGCAGTACTTC.

The chain joins TRBV2 to TRBJ2-2; TRBD1 matches 9 bases. This CDR3 has 13 amino acids. Trimming removed 8 bases from V and 5 bases from J; junction bases left unmatched: 3. Germline-derived CDR1 and CDR2 are SNHLY and FYNNEI. The CDR3 reads CASGDRATGELFF. The CDR3 DNA follows: TGTGCCAGCGGGGACAGGGCGACCGGGGAGCTGTTTTTT.

V is TRBV27 and J is TRBJ2-1, with 7 bases that match TRBD2. CDR1 is MNHEY, CDR2 SMNVEV, per germline (reference sequence). V lost 9 bases, J lost 3 bases, and 5 bases stayed unmatched. The CDR3 is 13 amino acids. The CDR3 loop reads CASREDIYNEQFF. For the CDR3, the DNA is TGTGCCAGTCGGGAGGATATCTACAATGAGCAGTTCTTC.

The CDR3 loop reads CASSADRAPWGSEAFF. The DNA for the CDR3 is TGTGCCAGCAGTGCCGACAGGGCGCCCTGGGGGTCGGAAGCTTTCTTT. V usage is TRBV6-1 and J usage is TRBJ1-1; TRBD1 matches 7 bases. CDR3 size: 16 residues. The germline gives CDR1 MNHNS, CDR2 SASEGT. The V gene end was trimmed by 4 bases and the J gene end by 8 bases; junction bases not matched to a gene: 16.

As for this clone: At one end the junction does not follow the germline gene, possibly because of a read error. The gene calls are TRBV27 and TRBJ1-6; D remains ambiguous. The CDR3 runs to 13 residues. CDR1 is MNHEY, CDR2 SMNVEV, per germline (reference sequence). CDR3 sequence reads: CATSRVGNSPLHF. The CDR3, as DNA: TGTGCCACCAGTCGTGTGGGTAATTCACCCCTCCACTTT.

V usage is TRBV18 and J usage is TRBJ1-6; D not certain. The CDR3 length is 16 residues. CDR1 is KGHSH, CDR2 LQKENI, per germline. V lost 2 bases, J lost 0 bases, and 8 bases lay in between. The CDR3 region has the DNA TGTGCCAGCTCACCAGGCCCAAGCTCCTATAATTCACCCCTCCACTTT. This gives the protein CASSPGPSSYNSPLHF.

This clone was found once. The V call is TRBV30, the J call TRBJ1-2; 7 nucleotides line up with TRBD1. The CDR3 runs 11 residues. Trimming cost V 4 bases and J 7 bases; bases outside gene matches: 3. Germline V lookup: CDR1 GTSNPN, CDR2 SVGIG (reference sequence). For the CDR3, the DNA is TGTGCCTGGAACAGGGGACGTGGCTACACCTTC. It translates to CAWNRGRGYTF.

The chain joins TRBV28 to TRBJ1-5, with a possible D match to TRBD1 (5 bases). Trimming removed 5 bases from V and 6 bases from J, with 14 bases in between. CDR3 length: 14 amino acids. The germline gives CDR1 MDHEN, CDR2 SYDVKM. In nucleotides, the CDR3 is TGTGCCAGCAGTGTAAACCAGGGAATTCAGCCCCAGCATTTT. Amino acids: CASSVNQGIQPQHF.

The chain links TRBV19 to TRBJ2-7; possible D gene TRBD2, 6 bases. V was cut by 5 bases and J by 3 bases, with 14 bases left in between. The germline CDR1 and CDR2 sequences are LNHDA and SQIVND (reference sequence). This CDR3 has 14 residues. CDR3 nucleotide sequence: TGTGCCAGTAGTCCCTCGGGGGTCTTCTACGAGCAGTACTTC. Protein: CASSPSGVFYEQYF.

The chain combines TRBV27 with TRBJ1-5, with D perhaps TRBD1 (6 bases). Between the trimmed V and J ends, which lost 6 bases and 3 bases, there was a span of 18 bases. Germline-derived CDR1 and CDR2 are MNHEY and SMNVEV (reference sequence). This CDR3 region has 16 residues. CDR3 in DNA: TGTGCCAGCAGAGGCTGGGGGCGGGGGGACAATCAGCCCCAGCATTTT. Translated, it gives CASRGWGRGDNQPQHF.

This clone has just one count. The chain is built from TRBV4-1 and TRBJ1-3; D not resolved. V lost 4 bases and J 2 bases, leaving 15 bases between the germline ends. The CDR3 is 16 residues long. Germline values: CDR1 MGHRA, CDR2 YSYEKL. The CDR3 region has the DNA TGCGCCAGCAGCCCGGGAGCGATGGTGACTGGAAACACCATATATTTT. Translation: CASSPGAMVTGNTIYF.

The chain couples TRBV6-5 to TRBJ2-1; 7 nucleotides line up with TRBD2. The germline V gene has CDR1 MNHEY and CDR2 SVGAGI. The CDR3 spans 15 residues. The V and J ends lost 7 bases and 5 bases, in that order; junction bases with no gene match: 11. The CDR3 sequence is CASTRSRRGNNEQFF. CDR3 DNA sequence: TGTGCCAGCACCCGGAGTCGGCGGGGGAACAATGAGCAGTTCTTC.

The chain is built from TRBV3-1 (or the pseudogene TRBV3-2) and TRBJ2-7; unclear D gene. Trimming cost V 4 bases and J 3 bases, with 4 bases left between them. The CDR3 covers 11 residues. Germline V CDR1 and CDR2: LGHDT, YNNKEL (reference sequence). CDR3: CASSLNYEQYF. For the CDR3, the DNA is TGTGCCAGCAGCCTCAACTACGAGCAGTACTTC.

The gene calls are TRBV3-1 (or the pseudogene TRBV3-2) and TRBJ1-5; D unclear. The CDR3 extends over 14 amino acids. Germline V gene sequence: CDR1 LGHDT, CDR2 YNNKEL (reference sequence). The ends were cut back, 3 bases at V and 0 bases at J, with 6 bases in the middle. CDR3 in amino acids: CASSQVYSNQPQHF. The CDR3 region has the DNA TGTGCCAGCAGCCAGGTTTATAGCAATCAGCCCCAGCATTTT.

The rearrangement links TRBV7-8 to TRBJ1-2, with D possibly matching TRBD1 (6 bases). The CDR3 loop spans 15 amino acids. The ends were cut back, 1 base at V and 0 bases at J, with 9 bases in the middle. The germline gives CDR1 SGHVS, CDR2 FQNEAQ. For the CDR3, the DNA is TGTGCCAGCAGCTTAGAACCAGGGGCTAACTATGGCTACACCTTC. This encodes CASSLEPGANYGYTF. The whole variable domain, remainder taken from reference TRBV7-8 and TRBJ1-2, is GAGVSQSPRYKVAKRGQDVALRCDPISGHVSLFWYQQALGQGPEFLTYFQNEAQLDKSGLPSDRFFAERPEGSVSTLKIQRTQQEDSAVYLCASSLEPGANYGYTFGSGTRLTVV.

The chain uses TRBV19 and TRBJ2-3; no clear D gene. V was trimmed by 10 bases and J by 2 bases, leaving 16 bases between them. The germline V gene has CDR1 LNHDA and CDR2 SQIVND (reference sequence). This CDR3 region has 14 residues. The CDR3 nucleotides are TGTGCCACCGCACCAGGCGGTCTCACAGATACGCAGTATTTT. This gives the protein CATAPGGLTDTQYF. The complete variable domain, with remaining parts taken from reference TRBV19 and TRBJ2-3, reads DGGITQSPKYLFRKEGQNVTLSCEQNLNHDAMYWYRQDPGQGLRLIYYSQIVNDFQKGDIAEGYSVSREKKESFPLTVTSAQKNPTAFYLCATAPGGLTDTQYFGPGTRLTVL.

The chain links TRBV7-3 to TRBJ2-1; the D gene is possibly TRBD1 (5 bases). Per the germline V gene, CDR1 is SGHTA and CDR2 is FQGTGA. V shed 2 bases and J shed 2 bases, with 16 bases lying between them. This CDR3 has 17 residues. The CDR3 region has the DNA TGTGCCAGCAGCTTATTGGGGCGAAACCCAACCTACAATGAGCAGTTCTTC. It is translated as CASSLLGRNPTYNEQFF.

V and J are TRBV9 and TRBJ1-2, with a tentative D call TRBD1 (5 bases). V was shortened by 4 bases and J by 5 bases, with 24 bases between the two germline ends. In germline, CDR1 is SGDLS, CDR2 YYNGEE. The CDR3 covers 17 residues. CDR3 region: CASSQARGVSGIYGYTF. DNA of the CDR3: TGTGCCAGCAGCCAAGCGAGAGGGGTCTCGGGGATATATGGCTACACCTTC.